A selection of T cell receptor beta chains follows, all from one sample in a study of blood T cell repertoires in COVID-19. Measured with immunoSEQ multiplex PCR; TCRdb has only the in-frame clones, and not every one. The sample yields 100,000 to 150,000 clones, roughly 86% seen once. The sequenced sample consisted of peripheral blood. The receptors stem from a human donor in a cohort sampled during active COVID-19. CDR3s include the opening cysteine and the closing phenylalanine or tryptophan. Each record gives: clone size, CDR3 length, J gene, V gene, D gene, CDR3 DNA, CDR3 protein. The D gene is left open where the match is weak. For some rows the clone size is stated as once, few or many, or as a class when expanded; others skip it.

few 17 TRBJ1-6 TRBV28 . TGTGCCAGCGTGACGGGGGGAATAGAGGGGCAAGCTTCACCCCTCCACTTT CASVTGGIEGQASPLHF
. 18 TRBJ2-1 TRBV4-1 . TGCGCCAGCAGCCAACAACCGGGAGCGACGAGCTCCTACAATGAGCAGTTCTTC CASSQQPGATSSYNEQFF
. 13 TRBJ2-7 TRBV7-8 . TGTGCCAGCAGCTCGACAGAAATAAGCCGGCAGTACTTC CASSSTEISRQYF
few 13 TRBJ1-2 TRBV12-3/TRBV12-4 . TGTGCCAGCAGTTTCACAAAATTCTATGGCTACACCTTC CASSFTKFYGYTF
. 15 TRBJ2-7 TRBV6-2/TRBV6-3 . TGTGCCAGCAGTGACTACAGGGAGGGAACCTACGAGCAGTACTTC CASSDYREGTYEQYF
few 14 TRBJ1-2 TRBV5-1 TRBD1 TGCGCCAGCAGACAGGACAGGGGTTTGGATGGCTACACCTTC CASRQDRGLDGYTF
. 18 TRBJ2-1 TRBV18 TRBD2 TGTGCCAGCTCGCGTAGCGGGAGGCCCCCGAGCTCCTACAATGAGCAGTTCTTC CASSRSGRPPSSYNEQFF
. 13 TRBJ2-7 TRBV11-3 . TGTGCCAGCAGCTTAGCGGGGAGCTACGAGCAGTACTTC CASSLAGSYEQYF
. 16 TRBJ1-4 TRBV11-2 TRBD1 TGTGCCAGCAGCCTCGGGACAGGGCTGACAACGGAAAAACTGTTTTTT CASSLGTGLTTEKLFF
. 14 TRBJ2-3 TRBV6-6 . TGTGCCAGCAGCACGGGAGTAGCAACAGATACGCAGTATTTT CASSTGVATDTQYF
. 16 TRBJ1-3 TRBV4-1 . TGCGCCAGCAGCCAAGATCACAGGGATTTCGGAAACACCATATATTTT CASSQDHRDFGNTIYF
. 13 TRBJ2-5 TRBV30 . TGTGCCTGGGCCCCACTAGTTCGGGAGACCCAGTACTTC CAWAPLVRETQYF
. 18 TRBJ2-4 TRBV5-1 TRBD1 TGCGCCAGCAGCTTGGCCGGAAACAGGGGGCGAACCAAAAACATTCAGTACTTC CASSLAGNRGRTKNIQYF
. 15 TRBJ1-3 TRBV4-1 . TGCGCCAGCAGCCAAGGACATCTCTCTGGAAACACCATATATTTT CASSQGHLSGNTIYF
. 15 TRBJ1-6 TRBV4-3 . TGCGCCAGCAGCCAAGATCGGAGTTATAATTCACCCCTCCACTTT CASSQDRSYNSPLHF
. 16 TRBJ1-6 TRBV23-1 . TGCGCCAGCAGTCAATCTTTGCGGGGGGATAATTCACCCCTCCACTTT CASSQSLRGDNSPLHF
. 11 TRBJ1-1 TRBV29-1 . TGCAGCGTTGCCGTCCACACTGAAGCTTTCTTT CSVAVHTEAFF
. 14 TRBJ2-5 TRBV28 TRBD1 TGTGCCGGGGCGGAAGGGACAGGGGTAGAGACCCAGTACTTC CAGAEGTGVETQYF
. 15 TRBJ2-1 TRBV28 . TGTGCCAGCAGTTTCCAGCGGGTCTCCTACAATGAGCAGTTCTTC CASSFQRVSYNEQFF
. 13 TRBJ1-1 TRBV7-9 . TGTGCCAGCAGCGTAACAGGGTTAACTGAAGCTTTCTTT CASSVTGLTEAFF
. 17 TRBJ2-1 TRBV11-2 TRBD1 TGTGCCAGCAGCTCCCGCTCCGGGACAGGGTTGGTAGATGAGCAGTTCTTC CASSSRSGTGLVDEQFF
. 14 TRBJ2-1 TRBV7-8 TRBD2 TGTGCCAGCAGCCCCGGCGGGCTAGCGGGAGGGCTCATCTTC CASSPGGLAGGLIF
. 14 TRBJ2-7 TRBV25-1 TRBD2 TGTGCCGACCCCCCCCCTCGCGGGAGATACGAGCAGTACTTC CADPPPRGRYEQYF
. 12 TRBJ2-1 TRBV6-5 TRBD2 TGTGCCAGCGGTAGCGGGAGGAATGAGCAGTTCTTC CASGSGRNEQFF
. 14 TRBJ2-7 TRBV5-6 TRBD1 TGTGCCAGCACCGTTTTACAGGGGTATCACGAGCAGTACTTC CASTVLQGYHEQYF
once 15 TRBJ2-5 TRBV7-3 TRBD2 TGTGCCAGCAGCTTCCCGGGAGGGCCGAAGGAGACCCAGTACTTC CASSFPGGPKETQYF